This TCR beta chain was identified during a study of T cell responses to AZD1222 COVID-19 vaccine (TCRdb year 2021). Looking at the study overall: AZD1222 recipients with second doses at about 4 weeks or about 12 weeks were pooled, because spike-specific TCR depth and breadth did not differ between schedules. A total of just over 230 trial participants underwent TCR sequencing, of whom around 200 received two doses of AZD1222 and about 25 received two doses of the MenACWY control vaccine. Trial participants were enrolled by age into subgroups of 18-55, 56-69 and 70-plus years, and around 140, 26 and 57 TCR-sequenced participants, respectively, were included in these subgroups. Results and caveats for the whole study, not just this receptor: Participants were mostly white British and included more females than males, and it was suggested by the authors that clonal diversity may have been underestimated. The vaccine-associated CD4 TCRs covered the entire spike protein, and the dominant responses fell in regions 160-218 and 743-854. No day 14 peak-response samples were available, so repertoires were characterized only after the peak T cell response. After two AZD1222 doses, both the breadth and the depth of spike-specific TCRs were significantly higher than at day 0 and than in MenACWY recipients. In the small 56-69-year group, the increase in depth fell short of significance, most likely because of low power. Reportedly, almost half of the unique spike-specific TCRs recognized epitopes lying outside the regions that are mutated in the B.1.351 and B.1.1.7 variants. Conclusions about previously exposed vaccinees are limited, since just a handful of AZD1222 recipients were seropositive for SARS-CoV-2 at baseline.

The CDR3 regions of human TCRbeta chains were subjected to immunosequencing. From the authors' description of their analysis: TCRs in the repertoires were matched against a reference library of SARS-CoV-2-specific TCRs that had been generated with the MIRA antigen-specificity platform. Breadth meant the fraction of unique TCRs that were SARS-CoV-2-associated, whereas depth meant the fraction of total T cells that were SARS-CoV-2-associated. Using the MIRA data, each spike-specific TCR was assigned both to the spike region to which the TCR was reactive and to a CD4 or CD8 class. Log10-transformed breadth and depth values were compared by one-way ANOVA with Sidak's multiple comparisons tests. The immuneACCESS repertoire file appears here via TCRdb, limited to in-frame rearrangements. These files lack a portion of the clones; in checked studies, under half of the deficit traces to unresolved V genes, and the cause of the others is not known. That table furnishes V, J and clone size, whereas the DNA furnished D and trimming. The sample contains more than 150,000 clones, 90% of them found a single time. The ten largest clones represent over 1.2% of the sample.

What the time point label conveys for this sample: baseline before first vaccination. Vaccinee samples came from UK trials COV001 and COV002, including a single-blind randomized controlled phase 2/3 trial of AZD1222 (ChAdOx1 nCoV-19) in healthy adults. Trial participant PBMC samples were collected at day 0 and day 28 after the second dose for TCRbeta chain sequencing. As for this clone: The specificity of this receptor is unknown. Per-nucleotide qualities are absent, and no much larger clonotype sits a single base away.

Relative to germline, V is missing 7 bases and J is missing 5 bases, with 6 bases of the junction outside any gene match. The CDR3 starts with the cysteine, ends with the phenylalanine, and has 14 residues. The kept DNA is CDR3 alone, 42 bases in frame from the first base. Sequences LGHNT (CDR1) and FRNRAP (CDR2) are obtained from the germline V gene. The TCR sequence derives from an adult in good health. Rearrangement joined TRBV12-5 to TRBJ2-5; TRBD1 agrees with 11 junctional bases. Here the sequenced sample was peripheral blood, taken on day 0 of AZD1222 vaccination. The DNA sequence follows: TGTGCTAGTGCCCGGGACAGGGGGATTGAGACCCAGTACTTC. It translates to CASARDRGIETQYF.